The 32 T cell receptor beta chains below all came from one sample that was sequenced in a study of blood T cell repertoires in COVID-19. The repertoire was sequenced with immunoSEQ multiplex PCR; TCRdb's copy has only in-frame clones and lacks some. The table includes about 64,000 clones, under 90% detected once. The sequenced material came from peripheral blood. These receptors were obtained from a middle-aged man with active COVID-19.

The rearrangement links TRBV27 to TRBJ2-3, with D tentatively TRBD2 (5 bases). V shed 2 bases and J shed 2 bases, with 11 bases lying between them. This CDR3 has 15 residues. Germline CDR1 and CDR2: MNHEY and SMNVEV (reference sequence). CDR3 protein: CASSLTRTSTDTQYF. CDR3 in DNA: TGTGCCAGCAGTTTAACGAGGACTTCCACAGATACGCAGTATTTT.

Within the sample, this clone is medium-sized. V gene TRBV7-3 combines with J gene TRBJ1-1; the D gene is possibly TRBD1 (5 bases). The germline CDR1 and CDR2 sequences are SGHTA and FQGTGA. This CDR3 spans 15 amino acids. Trimming took 3 bases from V and 4 from J, leaving 15 bases between them. The CDR3 here is CASSLSTGGTTEAFF. For the CDR3, the DNA is TGTGCCAGCAGCTTGTCGACGGGAGGGACCACTGAAGCTTTCTTT.

This clone ranks as medium-sized. The CDR3 region is CASSLQTDGGGNQPQHF. CDR3 nucleotides: TGTGCCAGCAGTCTTCAGACGGACGGAGGCGGCAATCAGCCCCAGCATTTT. The rearrangement links TRBV6-6 to TRBJ1-5; D ambiguous. The CDR3 totals 17 residues. With 5 bases removed from V and 2 bases from J, the gap between germline ends came to 19 bases. Germline-derived CDR1 and CDR2 are MNHNY and SVGAGI (reference sequence).

The chain carries TRBV30 and TRBJ2-5; D remains ambiguous. The CDR3 contains 13 residues. V shed 0 bases and J shed 5 bases, with 10 bases lying between them. From germline, CDR1 is GTSNPN and CDR2 SVGIG (reference sequence). The chain's CDR3 is CAWSVISTETQYF. As DNA, the CDR3 is TGTGCCTGGAGTGTAATAAGCACCGAGACCCAGTACTTC.

The chain recombines TRBV30 with TRBJ2-5, with 8 bases lining up with TRBD1. V was clipped by 3 bases and J by 5 bases; unmatched bases: 5. CDR3 length: 13 amino acids. CDR1 GTSNPN and CDR2 SVGIG come from the germline V gene (reference sequence). The CDR3 nucleotides are TGTGCCTGGAGCGGACAGGGTAGGGAGACCCAGTACTTC. Translated: CAWSGQGRETQYF. The whole variable domain, remainder taken from reference TRBV30 and TRBJ2-5, is SQTIHQWPATLVQPVGSPLSLECTVEGTSNPNLYWYRQAAGRGLQLLFYSVGIGQISSEVPQNLSASRPQDRQFILSSKKLLLSDSGFYLCAWSGQGRETQYFGPGTRLLVL.

CDR3 protein: CASSPPRPGYNQYF. The CDR3 nucleotides read TGTGCCAGCAGCCCCCCCCGCCCGGGGTACAACCAGTACTTC. The chain combines TRBV7-2 with TRBJ2-5; TRBD2 is a possible D gene (5 bases). CDR3 size: 14 residues. Trimming shortened V by 5 bases and J by 10 bases, and 20 bases separated the two germline ends. In germline, CDR1 is SGHTA, CDR2 FQGNSA.

This clone was recorded once. The chain carries TRBV20-1 and TRBJ2-7; perhaps TRBD2 as D (5 bases). Trimming shortened V by 3 bases and J by 7 bases, and 10 bases separated the two germline ends. CDR1 and CDR2 from the germline V gene are DFQATT and SNEGSKA (reference sequence). This CDR3 has 11 residues. The CDR3: CSASLVAEQYF. The CDR3 nucleotides are TGCAGTGCTAGTCTCGTAGCGGAGCAGTACTTC.

V gene TRBV5-1 combines with J gene TRBJ1-2, with 9 positions matching TRBD1. The CDR3 totals 13 residues. The ends lost 4 bases at V and 9 bases at J; junction bases unmatched: 7. Germline V gene sequence: CDR1 SGHRS, CDR2 YFSETQ. The CDR3 region has the DNA TGCGCCAGCAGCGCCGGGACAGGGAGGAGCTACACCTTC. This encodes CASSAGTGRSYTF.

The V call is TRBV18, the J call TRBJ1-3, with D possibly matching TRBD1 (6 bases). V was pared by 3 bases and J by 1 base, with 19 bases between. The germline V gene has CDR1 KGHSH and CDR2 LQKENI. This CDR3 region has 18 residues. This CDR3 reads CASSPDRRPFYSGNTIYF. The CDR3 DNA sequence: TGTGCCAGCTCACCGGACAGACGACCCTTTTATTCTGGAAACACCATATATTTT.

The chain employs TRBV11-2 and TRBJ2-1; D is unclear. The V end lost 6 bases, the J end lost 0 bases, and 18 bases lay between the germline ends. CDR1 is SGHAT and CDR2 is FQNNGV in the germline V gene. The CDR3 loop spans 17 amino acids. The CDR3 reads CASSPSVTAGSYNEQFF. The CDR3 DNA reads as TGTGCCAGCAGTCCCTCAGTCACGGCAGGCTCCTACAATGAGCAGTTCTTC.

This chain links TRBV2 with TRBJ2-6; TRBD1 matches at 7 bases. Germline CDR1 reads SNHLY; CDR2 reads FYNNEI. V was clipped by 5 bases and J by 2 bases; unmatched bases: 3. This CDR3 is 15 amino acids long. The CDR3 protein is CASSSTGTGANVLTF. The CDR3 DNA sequence: TGTGCCAGCAGTTCGACAGGGACTGGGGCCAACGTCCTGACTTTC.

The CDR3 loop is CASRPGTHEGVEQYF. CDR3 in DNA: TGCGCCAGCAGACCCGGGACCCACGAGGGGGTCGAGCAGTACTTC. This chain uses TRBV10-2 with TRBJ2-7; tentatively, D is TRBD1 (6 bases). The CDR3 runs 15 residues. V lost 6 bases and J 6 bases, leaving 21 bases between the germline ends. Per germline, CDR1 WSHSY and CDR2 SAAADI.

The chain couples TRBV7-8 to TRBJ2-3; possible D gene TRBD2, 5 bases. This CDR3 comprises 18 residues. The V gene's germline CDR1 is SGHVS and CDR2 FQNEAQ. V lost 3 bases and J lost 2, with 21 bases in between. CDR3 bases: TGTGCCAGCAGCTTTAGCGTTCGGGCTTCCGTCCCCACAGATACGCAGTATTTT. This translates into CASSFSVRASVPTDTQYF.

The chain uses TRBV19 and TRBJ2-1, with D perhaps TRBD2 (6 bases). CDR1 and CDR2 (germline): LNHDA, SQIVND (reference sequence). V lost 5 bases and J lost 7, with 24 bases in between. The CDR3 spans 17 residues. The CDR3 coding sequence is TGTGCCAGTAGTCCCGACCGACTCCTAACCGGAGGGAATGAGCAGTTCTTC. As protein: CASSPDRLLTGGNEQFF.

The chain joins TRBV2 to TRBJ1-2; D uncertain. CDR1 is SNHLY and CDR2 is FYNNEI in the germline V gene. The CDR3 is 15 residues long. Trimming left V 2 bases short and J 6 bases short, with 16 bases between. CDR3 sequence: CASSEQGDSADGYTF. The DNA of the CDR3 is TGTGCCAGCAGTGAACAAGGAGATTCGGCCGATGGCTACACCTTC.

This rearrangement joins TRBV2 to TRBJ2-5, with 7 bases matching TRBD1. Germline V gene lookup returns CDR1 SNHLY and CDR2 FYNNEI. The CDR3 sequence is 14 residues long. Germline trimming cut 4 bases from V and 3 bases from J; bases unmatched to any gene: 5. In DNA, the CDR3 is TGTGCCAGCAGTGCCGGGACAGCGGAAGAGACCCAGTACTTC. Translation gives CASSAGTAEETQYF.

In its sample, this clone was seen a few times. The rearrangement uses TRBV7-9 and TRBJ2-2; 9 nucleotides align to TRBD1. V was pared by 6 bases and J by 3 bases, with 8 bases of the junction left unmatched. Looked up from germline, CDR1 is SEHNR and CDR2 is FQNEAQ (reference sequence). The CDR3 spans 16 residues. Written as DNA, the CDR3 is TGTGCCAGCAGTTCCGGGACAGGGTTCTACACCGGGGAGCTGTTTTTT. This gives the protein CASSSGTGFYTGELFF.

The chain joins TRBV6-2 or TRBV6-3 to TRBJ2-5; a weak D match, TRBD2 (5 bases). The ends were cut back, 2 bases at V and 5 bases at J, with 6 bases in the middle. Germline V gene lookup returns CDR1 MNHEY and CDR2 SVGEGT. This CDR3 spans 12 amino acids. The CDR3 is CASSYREETQYF. CDR3 coding DNA: TGTGCCAGCAGTTACAGGGAGGAGACCCAGTACTTC.

The chain carries TRBV4-1 and TRBJ2-1; 7 bases fit TRBD1. Looked up from germline, CDR1 is MGHRA and CDR2 is YSYEKL. The V gene end was trimmed by 2 bases and the J gene end by 0 bases; junction bases not matched to a gene: 10. CDR3 size: 18 residues. Here the CDR3 reads CASSQTTGPASSYNEQFF. CDR3 in DNA: TGCGCCAGCAGCCAAACGACAGGGCCAGCGTCCTCCTACAATGAGCAGTTCTTC.

With respect to this clone: Different DNA sequences within this sample yield the same CDR3. The chain has TRBV6-2 or TRBV6-3 and TRBJ2-2, with a weak D call TRBD2 (5 bases). Germline V gives CDR1 MNHEY, CDR2 SVGEGT. The CDR3 covers 14 residues. The V end was cut by 6 bases, the J end by 1 base, with 9 bases between. The CDR3 protein is CASSSGRNTGELFF. CDR3 nucleotide sequence: TGTGCCAGCAGCTCGGGGAGGAACACCGGGGAGCTGTTTTTT.

V and J are TRBV6-5 and TRBJ1-2; the match to TRBD1 covers 7 bases. J gave up 4 bases and V 4 bases, and 9 bases lay outside the gene matches. The CDR3 consists of 15 residues. The germline V gene encodes CDR1 MNHEY and CDR2 SVGAGI. CDR3 loop: CASSFGQEGAYGYTF. The DNA for the CDR3 is TGTGCCAGCAGTTTCGGACAGGAGGGGGCCTATGGCTACACCTTC.

This chain uses TRBV10-1 with TRBJ2-7; D is perhaps TRBD2 (5 bases). This CDR3 is 13 amino acids long. The germline CDR1 and CDR2 sequences are WNHNN and SYGVQD (reference sequence). Trimming shortened V by 10 bases and J by 7 bases, and 20 bases separated the two germline ends. CDR3 residues: CANPPGVPGEQYF. The DNA of the CDR3 is TGCGCCAACCCCCCCGGGGTGCCTGGGGAGCAGTACTTC.

The chain has TRBV6-5 and TRBJ1-4, with D possibly being TRBD1 (5 bases). The V gene's germline CDR1 is MNHEY and CDR2 SVGAGI. The V and J ends lost 2 bases and 8 bases respectively, with 12 bases between them. CDR3 length: 14 residues. The chain's CDR3 is CASSYRGTGEKLFF. CDR3 nucleotides: TGTGCCAGCAGTTACCGCGGGACCGGCGAAAAACTGTTTTTT.

The chain has TRBV7-2 and TRBJ1-4; D not resolved. Germline CDR1 is SGHTA and CDR2 is FQGNSA. The CDR3 runs to 15 residues. V shed 5 bases and J shed 8 bases, with 18 bases lying between them. CDR3 nucleotides: TGTGCCAGCAGCCAAGCTGGAGCGGTAATCGAAAAACTGTTTTTT. Translated: CASSQAGAVIEKLFF.

The chain combines TRBV6-5 with TRBJ1-6, with TRBD1 matching over 8 bases. The germline V gene encodes CDR1 MNHEY and CDR2 SVGAGI. Unmatched junction bases numbered 10, after V lost 4 bases and J lost 8 bases. The CDR3 sequence is 16 residues long. The chain's CDR3 is CASSLDREGGYSPLHF. The CDR3 bases are TGTGCCAGCAGTTTGGACAGGGAAGGTGGATATTCACCCCTCCACTTT.

This clone was picked up one time. The chain couples TRBV7-9 to TRBJ2-3; weak D call: TRBD2 (6 bases). This CDR3 has 12 amino acids. Germline V gene lookup returns CDR1 SEHNR and CDR2 FQNEAQ (reference sequence). V lost 5 bases and J lost 11, with 14 bases in between. CDR3 DNA: TGTGCCAGCAGCCCTCCGACGGGGGAGCAGTATTTT. Its translation is CASSPPTGEQYF.

The chain couples TRBV2 to TRBJ2-6; 7 bases agree with TRBD1. The germline gives CDR1 SNHLY, CDR2 FYNNEI. This CDR3 is built from 15 residues. Trimming removed 6 bases from V and 2 bases from J; junction bases left unmatched: 4. The CDR3 loop is CASRETGTGANVLTF. CDR3 nucleotide sequence: TGTGCCAGCAGGGAGACAGGGACTGGGGCCAACGTCCTGACTTTC. The full variable domain, its missing parts supplied by reference TRBV2 and TRBJ2-6, is EPEVTQTPSHQVTQMGQEVILRCVPISNHLYFYWYRQILGQKVEFLVSFYNNEISEKSEIFDDQFSVERPDGSNFTLKIRSTKLEDSAMYFCASRETGTGANVLTFGAGSRLTVL.

This clone was seen a handful of times. The chain employs TRBV5-1 and TRBJ1-2; 8 bases align to TRBD1. From germline, CDR1 is SGHRS and CDR2 YFSETQ. This CDR3 comprises 13 residues. V lost 7 bases, J lost 3 bases, and 5 bases stayed unmatched. The CDR3 region is CASRGQGYYGYTF. The CDR3 nucleotides are TGCGCCAGCCGAGGACAGGGATACTATGGCTACACCTTC.

The gene calls are TRBV7-2 and TRBJ2-5; possible D gene TRBD2, 7 bases. Trimming cost V 5 bases and J 5 bases, with 18 bases left between them. Per germline, CDR1 SGHTA and CDR2 FQGNSA. This CDR3 contains 15 residues. The CDR3 loop is CASSLVGGPGETQYF. CDR3 bases: TGTGCCAGCAGCCTTGTCGGGGGGCCGGGGGAGACCCAGTACTTC.

This clone was seen a few times. This chain links TRBV7-9 with TRBJ2-7, with 10 bases aligning to TRBD1. The CDR3 consists of 16 residues. Germline V lookup: CDR1 SEHNR, CDR2 FQNEAQ (reference sequence). V was pared by 5 bases and J by 0 bases, with 7 bases of the junction left unmatched. The DNA for the CDR3 is TGTGCCAGCAGCCGACCGGGACAGGGGAGCTCCTACGAGCAGTACTTC. Translation gives CASSRPGQGSSYEQYF.

This clone was seen a single time. The chain links TRBV18 to TRBJ1-1, with TRBD1 matching over 7 bases. V lost 3 bases to trimming and J lost 5 bases; unmatched junction nucleotides: 6. Germline assignment: CDR1 KGHSH and CDR2 LQKENI. The CDR3 covers 14 residues. For the CDR3, the DNA is TGTGCCAGCTCACCGCCAGGGGGTCGGACTGAAGCTTTCTTT. It is translated as CASSPPGGRTEAFF.

The chain links TRBV9 to TRBJ1-2; D not resolved. The CDR3 consists of 15 residues. V lost 0 bases, J lost 3 bases, and 12 bases lay in between. Looked up from germline, CDR1 is SGDLS and CDR2 is YYNGEE. The CDR3 nucleotides are TGTGCCAGCAGCGTAGAGGTAGAGGGCGACTATGGCTACACCTTC. The encoded protein is CASSVEVEGDYGYTF.